These 30 T cell receptor beta chains share one sample of origin, sequenced in a study of spatial heterogeneity in lung cancer. The time point here: blood at routine non-recurrence follow-up after resection. TCRdb processed the 5' RACE reads anew with MiXCR; each CDR3 protein has one entry. This sample yields about 23,000 distinct CDR3 sequences, of which roughly a tenth are seen a single time; about 20% belongs to the top ten. Here the sequenced sample was PBMCs, taken at follow-up. Receptors originate from a male donor with early-stage non-small cell lung cancer.

CDR3 loop: CASSLQGQNAFF. The DNA of the CDR3 is TGTGCCAGCAGCTTACAGGGGCAGAATGCTTTCTTT. The rearrangement links TRBV13 to TRBJ1-1; a weak D match, TRBD1 (6 bases). The CDR3 contains 12 residues. Germline V gives CDR1 PRHDT, CDR2 FYEKMQ (reference sequence). The V gene lost 2 bases and the J gene lost 11 bases, with 12 bases spanning the gap.

This clonotype appeared a few times. The rearrangement uses TRBV4-1 and TRBJ1-1; D is possibly TRBD1 (5 bases). This CDR3 is built from 16 residues. The V end lost 3 bases, the J end lost 5 bases, and 19 bases lay between the germline ends. CDR1 is MGHRA and CDR2 is YSYEKL in the germline V gene. CDR3 in DNA: TGCGCCAGCAGCCAGGGGCCGGGCTCCGGGGAGACTGAAGCTTTCTTT. Its translation: CASSQGPGSGETEAFF.

The chain combines TRBV7-2 with TRBJ1-3; a possible D gene is TRBD1 (5 bases). The CDR3 sequence is 14 residues long. Trimming took off 8 bases at V and 4 bases at J, with 15 bases between the two ends. Germline CDR1 and CDR2: SGHTA and FQGNSA. This CDR3 reads CASSAYQGGNTIYF. The CDR3 bases are TGTGCCAGCTCAGCTTATCAGGGAGGAAACACCATATATTTT.

The chain joins TRBV20-1 to TRBJ1-5; 7 positions agree with TRBD1. This CDR3 region has 15 residues. CDR1 is DFQATT, CDR2 SNEGSKA, per germline (reference sequence). Trimming took 4 bases from V and 6 from J; bases not matched to a gene: 12. CDR3 DNA sequence: TGCAGTGCTACCGGACAGGTTGGTTATACTCAGCCCCAGCATTTT. As protein: CSATGQVGYTQPQHF.

This clonotype was seen at least ten times. The chain couples TRBV6-2 or TRBV6-3 to TRBJ1-6, with no clear D. CDR3 length equals 14 residues. Germline values: CDR1 MNHEY, CDR2 SVGEGT. V was shortened by 2 bases and J by 7 bases, with 9 bases between the two germline ends. CDR3 protein: CASSYPSKNSPLHF. The CDR3 DNA is TGTGCCAGCAGTTACCCTTCCAAGAATTCACCCCTCCACTTT.

This clonotype showed up just a few times. The chain joins TRBV12-2 to TRBJ1-5; no check of the table's D call, TRBD1, against the DNA was made. TRBV12-2 constitutes a pseudogene. The CDR3 extends over 14 amino acids. CDR3 region: CASRLEQGDQPQHF. Here the CDR3 DNA reads TGTGCAAGTCGCTTAGAACAGGGGGATCAGCCCCAGCATTTT.

This clonotype was detected many times. The chain combines TRBV18 with TRBJ1-5; TRBD1 might be the D (6 bases). The germline V and J ends were trimmed by 3 bases and 4 bases, with 13 bases remaining between them. The CDR3 covers 15 residues. Germline-derived CDR1 and CDR2 are KGHSH and LQKENI. CDR3 sequence (DNA): TGTGCCAGCTCACCCCAAGGGACACCGAATCAGCCCCAGCATTTT. The encoded protein is CASSPQGTPNQPQHF.

The table lists this clonotype with many counts. The rearrangement uses TRBV7-9 and TRBJ1-1, with D tentatively TRBD1 (6 bases). V gave up 0 bases and J gave up 1 base, with 12 bases separating them. Germline-derived CDR1 and CDR2 are SEHNR and FQNEAQ (reference sequence). The CDR3 contains 16 residues. CDR3 sequence (DNA): TGTGCCAGCAGCTTAGCCCACAGGGCATGGAACACTGAAGCTTTCTTT. This gives the protein CASSLAHRAWNTEAFF.

This clonotype was picked up many times. The chain links TRBV7-9 to TRBJ2-7, with a weak D call TRBD1 (5 bases). This CDR3 has 13 amino acids. Germline CDR1 and CDR2: SEHNR and FQNEAQ (reference sequence). Trimming left V 1 base short and J 5 bases short, with 9 bases between. The CDR3 DNA follows: TGTGCCAGCAGCTTAGGGCAGGGTGACGAGCAGTACTTC. It is translated as CASSLGQGDEQYF.

The chain is built from TRBV19 and TRBJ1-1; no firm D call. This CDR3 spans 13 amino acids. V lost 6 bases and J 0 bases, leaving 8 bases between the germline ends. Germline CDR1 LNHDA, CDR2 SQIVND (reference sequence). CDR3 DNA: TGTGCCAGTAGCATGAGCTTGAACACTGAAGCTTTCTTT. Translation: CASSMSLNTEAFF.

This clonotype has ten or more counts. CDR3 nucleotide sequence: TGTGCCAGCAGCTTAGCGCTCAGAGAGACCCAGTACTTC. Its translation is CASSLALRETQYF. The gene calls are TRBV7-6 and TRBJ2-5; D not certain. Germline CDR1 SGHVS, CDR2 FNYEAQ. The length of the CDR3 is 13 residues. V lost 0 bases and J lost 4, with 6 bases in between.

This clonotype was observed at least ten times. The chain is built from TRBV29-1 and TRBJ2-3; D possibly corresponds to TRBD2 (7 bases). CDR3 length: 13 residues. Germline V gene sequence: CDR1 SQVTM, CDR2 ANQGSEA. V shed 3 bases and J shed 7 bases, with 14 bases lying between them. CDR3 in DNA: TGCAGCGTTGAGGGGGGGGCTGGAAATACGCAGTATTTT. Its translation: CSVEGGAGNTQYF.

This clonotype has a count of ten or more. This chain connects TRBV3-1 to TRBJ2-3; no firm D call. This CDR3 region has 13 residues. Germline V lookup: CDR1 LGHDT, CDR2 YNNKEL (reference sequence). Trimming pared 4 bases from V and 5 bases from J, leaving 10 bases between. The CDR3 spells CASSPPGQDTQYF. In DNA form, the CDR3 reads TGTGCCAGCAGCCCCCCCGGGCAAGATACGCAGTATTTT.

In this sample, this clonotype turned up a few times. The chain employs TRBV2 and TRBJ2-3; D remains unclear. CDR3 length: 14 residues. Trimming cost V 3 bases and J 2 bases, with 9 bases left between them. CDR1 and CDR2 from the germline V gene are SNHLY and FYNNEI. CDR3 region: CASSELSFTDTQYF. The CDR3 bases are TGTGCCAGCAGTGAGCTATCATTCACAGATACGCAGTATTTT.

This clonotype was counted many times. V is TRBV10-3 and J is TRBJ2-5; 13 bases agree with TRBD2. The junction had 6 bases not matched to a gene; V was cut back by 9 bases and J by 2 bases. Germline V gene data show CDR1 as ENHRY and CDR2 as SYGVKD. The CDR3 has 15 residues. The CDR3 protein is CAISPGLAGQETQYF. The CDR3 nucleotides read TGTGCCATTTCCCCGGGACTAGCGGGGCAAGAGACCCAGTACTTC.

By proportion, this clonotype is medium-sized. V and J are TRBV28 and TRBJ2-5; 10 nucleotides line up with TRBD2. CDR3 length: 16 amino acids. Germline trimming cut 6 bases from V and 4 bases from J; bases unmatched to any gene: 11. Germline V gene lookup returns CDR1 MDHEN and CDR2 SYDVKM. The CDR3 protein is CASSPRERGGIETQYF. CDR3 DNA: TGTGCCAGCAGCCCAAGGGAGCGGGGGGGCATAGAGACCCAGTACTTC.

This clonotype has only a few counts. The chain combines TRBV25-1 with TRBJ2-3, with 9 bases lining up with TRBD1. Germline-derived CDR1 and CDR2 are MGHDK and SYGVNS. The CDR3 length is 15 residues. V dropped 5 bases and J dropped 4; count of bases not matched to a gene: 7. CDR3 residues: CASSNTGTGSDTQYF. CDR3 DNA sequence: TGTGCCAGCAGTAACACCGGGACAGGGTCAGATACGCAGTATTTT. The full variable domain, completed using reference TRBV25-1 and TRBJ2-3, is EADIYQTPRYLVIGTGKKITLECSQTMGHDKMYWYQQDPGMELHLIHYSYGVNSTEKGDLSSESTVSRIRTEHFPLTLESARPSHTSQYLCASSNTGTGSDTQYFGPGTRLTVL.

This clonotype was detected only a few times. This rearrangement joins TRBV29-1 to TRBJ2-1; possibly TRBD2 for D (7 bases). The V gene lost 5 bases and the J gene lost 7 bases, with 18 bases spanning the gap. Germline values: CDR1 SQVTM, CDR2 ANQGSEA. The CDR3 spans 14 residues. In DNA, the CDR3 is TGCAGCGTTTGGGGCGGGGGCTACGGGAATGAGCAGTTCTTC. Encoded protein: CSVWGGGYGNEQFF.

This clonotype was counted at least ten times. The V call is TRBV20-1, the J call TRBJ2-5; 9 bases map to TRBD2. CDR3 length equals 15 residues. Germline V gives CDR1 DFQATT, CDR2 SNEGSKA (reference sequence). The V gene end was trimmed by 4 bases and the J gene end by 0 bases; junction bases not matched to a gene: 6. The chain's CDR3 is CSANPTSGYQETQYF. As DNA, the CDR3 is TGCAGTGCTAATCCGACTAGCGGATACCAAGAGACCCAGTACTTC.

This clonotype was seen ten or more times. CDR3 residues: CASSERPQGADTQYF. CDR3 nucleotides: TGCGCCAGCAGCGAGCGGCCCCAGGGGGCAGATACGCAGTATTTT. This chain connects TRBV5-1 to TRBJ2-3; 7 bases match TRBD1. The CDR3 is 15 amino acids. From germline, CDR1 is SGHRS and CDR2 YFSETQ. Losses at the gene ends were 4 bases for V and 4 bases for J; bases not matched to a gene: 9.

This clonotype was observed at least ten times. The chain uses TRBV28 and TRBJ2-5; D tentatively reads TRBD1 or TRBD2 (5 bases each). The CDR3 has 15 residues. The germline V gene has CDR1 MDHEN and CDR2 SYDVKM. V lost 4 bases and J 4 bases, leaving 16 bases between the germline ends. The CDR3 is CASSSLGTNRETQYF. The CDR3 DNA reads TGTGCCAGCAGTTCTCTGGGGACGAATAGAGAGACCCAGTACTTC.

Many counts were recorded for this clonotype. The chain carries TRBV7-2 and TRBJ2-6; perhaps TRBD1 as D (6 bases). The CDR3 contains 17 residues. CDR1 and CDR2 (germline): SGHTA, FQGNSA. V lost 4 bases to trimming and J lost 0 bases, with 13 bases between them. In DNA form, the CDR3 reads TGTGCCAGCAGCTCCCGACAGGAGATCTCTGGGGCCAACGTCCTGACTTTC. Its translation is CASSSRQEISGANVLTF.

This clonotype was detected ten times or more. The chain has TRBV6-5 and TRBJ1-5; D not resolved. Deletions cut 2 bases from V and 5 bases from J, with 7 bases between. Per the germline V gene, CDR1 is MNHEY and CDR2 is SVGAGI. CDR3 size: 13 residues. In nucleotides, the CDR3 is TGTGCCAGCAGTTACATTCCCGATCAGCCCCAGCATTTT. Amino acids: CASSYIPDQPQHF.

This clonotype has a count of ten or more. J is TRBJ2-4 and V is TRBV12-3 or TRBV12-4, with 8 positions matching TRBD1. Trimming removed 6 bases from V and 15 bases from J; junction bases left unmatched: 13. The CDR3 sequence is 13 residues long. CDR3 residues: CASRGQEVWSWYF. The CDR3 DNA sequence: TGTGCCAGCAGGGGACAGGAAGTCTGGTCATGGTACTTC.

This rearrangement joins TRBV5-6 to TRBJ2-3; the D call may be TRBD1 or TRBD2 (5 bases each). Germline CDR1 SGHDT, CDR2 YYEEEE. The CDR3 runs to 15 residues. V lost 0 bases, J lost 4 bases, and 12 bases lay in between. CDR3 nucleotides: TGTGCCAGCAGCTTGGACCTTGGGGGTTCAGATACGCAGTATTTT. This codes for CASSLDLGGSDTQYF.

The rearrangement uses TRBV28 and TRBJ2-7, with D tentatively TRBD1 or TRBD2 (6 bases each). CDR1 and CDR2 (germline): MDHEN, SYDVKM. There are 16 residues in the CDR3. The ends were cut back, 1 base at V and 1 base at J, with 14 bases in the middle. The CDR3 sequence is CASSLSPGAGSYEQYF. The CDR3 DNA reads TGTGCCAGCAGTTTATCTCCGGGGGCGGGATCCTACGAGCAGTACTTC.

The rearrangement joins TRBV4-3 to TRBJ1-2; D is possibly TRBD1 (6 bases). This CDR3 region has 17 residues. Trimming removed 2 bases from V and 4 bases from J, with 20 bases in between. Germline V gene lookup returns CDR1 LGHNA and CDR2 YSLEER. CDR3 sequence: CASSQRPGVRGAYGYTF. The CDR3 DNA reads TGCGCCAGCAGCCAACGACCGGGTGTACGGGGGGCCTATGGCTACACCTTC.

This clonotype came up many times. This sequence joins TRBV20-1 and TRBJ2-3; 8 bases line up with TRBD2. V was clipped by 3 bases and J by 6 bases; unmatched bases: 11. The germline gives CDR1 DFQATT, CDR2 SNEGSKA (reference sequence). The CDR3 has 15 amino acids. CDR3 protein: CSASLTGGIKDTQYF. Here the CDR3 DNA reads TGCAGTGCTAGTTTAACGGGGGGGATCAAGGATACGCAGTATTTT.

At least ten counts were recorded for this clonotype. The V and J genes are TRBV9 and TRBJ2-3; no clear D gene. In germline, CDR1 is SGDLS, CDR2 YYNGEE. This CDR3 has 13 amino acids. V lost 0 bases and J 6 bases, leaving 8 bases between the germline ends. The CDR3 reads CASSVEQIDTQYF. For the CDR3, the DNA is TGTGCCAGCAGCGTAGAACAGATCGATACGCAGTATTTT. Together with reference TRBV9 and TRBJ2-3, the CDR3 gives the full variable domain: DSGVTQTPKHLITATGQRVTLRCSPRSGDLSVYWYQQSLDQGLQFLIQYYNGEERAKGNILERFSAQQFPDLHSELNLSSLELGDSALYFCASSVEQIDTQYFGPGTRLTVL.

This clonotype was picked up a small number of times. The gene calls are TRBV7-9 and TRBJ1-5; unclear D gene. The CDR3 runs 12 residues. With 1 base removed from V and 6 bases from J, the gap between germline ends came to 4 bases. CDR1 SEHNR and CDR2 FQNEAQ come from the germline V gene (reference sequence). The CDR3 coding sequence is TGTGCCAGCAGCTTAGATCGTCAGCCCCAGCATTTT. It is translated as CASSLDRQPQHF.